This T cell receptor (beta chain) was retrieved from a study of T cell changes during pregnancy in multiple sclerosis (dated by TCRdb to between 2017 and 2020). Turning to the overall study: The study looked at changes in the T cell repertoire across pregnancy in women with multiple sclerosis.

For this clone: Its cognate antigen has yet to be identified. No clone much larger than this one lies a single base away; base qualities are absent.

The library was obtained by the immunoSEQ multiplex PCR assay. The clones in this table, taken by TCRdb from immuneACCESS, are in-frame only. Not every clone is retained; where verified, under half of the shortfall comes from an unresolved V gene, and the cause of the rest is unknown. The sample table shows some 10,000 clones, and 83% are seen once. 15% to 20% of the sample is in the top ten clones. Inclusive of the bounding cysteine and phenylalanine, the CDR3 is 15 residues long. Only the CDR3 region is kept as DNA, spanning 45 bases read in frame from base 1. The germline ends are 13 bases apart after V is trimmed by 3 bases and J by 1 base. According to the germline V gene, CDR1 reads SGDLS and CDR2 reads YYNGEE.

The chain employs TRBV9 and TRBJ1-1; 6 matching bases give a weak D call of TRBD1. The sequence came from a female donor in good health, enrolled as a control in a pregnancy study. The sample was CD8+ T cells from peripheral blood mononuclear cells, taken in the third trimester of pregnancy. The sequenced DNA: TGTGCCAGCAGCGCCAGGGGTGGATCGAACACTGAAGCTTTCTTT. It codes for CASSARGGSNTEAFF.